This T cell receptor beta chain was recovered during a study of Graves' ophthalmopathy and Graves' hyperthyroidism (dated by TCRdb to the late 2010s). In terms of the full investigation: Stable hyperthyroidism was defined as no progression to ophthalmopathy within 18 months of follow-up. To tell Graves' ophthalmopathy apart from Graves' hyperthyroidism, and to predict which patients would progress to ophthalmopathy, the study relied on TCR beta repertoire signatures. In total, over 130 blood samples were TCR-sequenced: around 42 ophthalmopathy, 80 or so hyperthyroidism and around 17 hyperthyroidism-to-ophthalmopathy patients. To explore V-J signatures that distinguish ophthalmopathy from hyperthyroidism, a discovery set of around 100 patients was enrolled, made up of 40 to 45 with ophthalmopathy and roughly 57 with stable hyperthyroidism. The independent validation cohort included some 19 hyperthyroidism patients plus 17 patients who later progressed from hyperthyroidism to ophthalmopathy. T-cell repertoires of thyroid tissue and blood were compared in over five hyperthyroidism patients. Following sampling, methimazole starting at 30 mg daily was administered to hyperthyroidism patients, and high-dose intravenous methylprednisolone was administered to ophthalmopathy patients. Paper-wide results and their limitations: No statistical method was used to set the sample size in advance, and the investigators knew which group each participant was assigned to. In cross-validation, the 13-signature model distinguished ophthalmopathy from stable hyperthyroidism with nearly 90% sensitivity and around 81% specificity, while in the test set the corresponding values were around 79% and 71%. Most expanded thyroid clonotypes with frequency above 0.001 were also detected in blood, suggesting blood repertoires may reflect the thyroid immune response. In validation, the model predicted ophthalmopathy progression with 70.59% sensitivity and roughly 78% specificity; 12 predicted patients were CT-confirmed with GO in a median of approximately six months.

Hyperthyroidism patients were newly diagnosed, were aged 18 to 65 years, and had a disease duration under 2 months. Patients with other autoimmune diseases, uncontrolled infections, pregnancy or lactation were excluded from the study. Diagnosis was based on clinical symptoms, serum thyroxine, TRAb, thyroid ultrasound and orbital computed tomography. Trizol reagent was used to extract the total RNA, and its quality was then checked on an Agilent 2100 Bioanalyzer. For repertoire sequencing, the TCR beta CDR3 regions were amplified from RNA transcripts. A first-round RT-PCR used HTBI primers with the Qiagen OneStep RT-PCR kit, followed by a second-round multiplex PCR, size selection and purification. Sequencing of the libraries was carried out on an Illumina HiSeq2000 in paired-end mode with 100 bp reads. The paper's processing steps were these. Reads were processed with SOAPnuke, discarding reads with adapters, uncalled bases, mean Phred below 15, or no exact constant-primer or identifier match. COPE v1.2.5 was used to merge high-quality paired reads. Unique nucleotide sequences were defined as clonotypes and aligned to IMGT TRB V, D and J references using MiTCR v1.1. The analysis was limited to V-J combinations with a frequency above 0.0001, which together covered approximately 99% of repertoires. A TCR clonal expansion and chaos score per V-J combination was defined as the ratio of F50 clonal expansion to chaos observed in the TCRdist matrix. Welch's t-statistics and random forest were used to narrow the features down to approximately twelve V-J combinations, which were then fed into a naive Bayes classifier. The similarity between thyroid and blood repertoires was quantified using the Morisita-Horn index. TCRdb ran its own pipeline on the public reads, namely fastp trimming at Q25 and MiXCR clone calling, and kept in-frame beta chains. Rows are unified per CDR3 protein, each entry keeping the most common DNA and genes. These V and J calls originate from TCRdb's pipeline instead of the authors' own analysis. This sample has around 1,200,000 distinct CDR3 sequences in its table, and about two fifths of those were observed once. Roughly 10% of the sample comes from the top ten.

Trimming at the junction amounts to 5 bases on V and 3 bases on J, and the germline ends lie 11 bases apart. Including the terminal cysteine and phenylalanine, the CDR3 comprises 13 residues. The DNA shown is the 39-base CDR3, in frame from base 1. CDR1 and CDR2, per the germline V gene, are MNHEY and SVGEGT. Ten or more counts support this clonotype. What this receptor recognizes is not known. Within one base of it there is no much larger clone, and no base qualities were kept. The clonotype originates from an adult man with Graves' hyperthyroidism. Sample: peripheral blood or thyroid tissue (not recorded which). The chain uses TRBV6-2 or TRBV6-3 and TRBJ2-7, with TRBD1 as a weak D call on 6 bases. For the CDR3, the sequence is CASSRQAYYEQYF. The DNA is TGTGCCAGCAGTCGACAGGCCTACTACGAGCAGTACTTC.